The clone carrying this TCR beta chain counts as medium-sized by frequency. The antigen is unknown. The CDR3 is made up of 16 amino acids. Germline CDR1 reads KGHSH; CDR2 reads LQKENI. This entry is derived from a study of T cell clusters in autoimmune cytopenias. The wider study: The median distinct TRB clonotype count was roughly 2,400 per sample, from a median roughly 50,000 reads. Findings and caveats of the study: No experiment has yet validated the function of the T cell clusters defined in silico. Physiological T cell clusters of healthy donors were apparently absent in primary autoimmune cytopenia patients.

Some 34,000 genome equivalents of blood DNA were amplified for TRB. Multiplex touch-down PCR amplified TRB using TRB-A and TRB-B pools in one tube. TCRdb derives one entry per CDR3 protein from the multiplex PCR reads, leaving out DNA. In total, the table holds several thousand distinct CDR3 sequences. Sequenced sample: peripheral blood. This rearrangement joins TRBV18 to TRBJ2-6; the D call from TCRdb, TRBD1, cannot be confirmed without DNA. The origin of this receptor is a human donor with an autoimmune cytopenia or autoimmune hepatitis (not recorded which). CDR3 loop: CASSRDRATGANVLTF.